This TCR beta chain was found in a study of blood T cell repertoires in COVID-19 (dated by TCRdb to 2020 to 2022). Background for the entire study: Collaborator samples came from the United States, Italy and Spain and covered acute and convalescent phases of COVID-19. The repertoires were released in a freely available public database meant as a resource for research on the immune response to SARS-CoV-2. Sample metadata almost always included a de-identified subject ID, COVID-19 status, age in years and sex. Where HLA class I and class II types were available, the types were taken from metadata supplied by the sample provider, not from assay-based typing. The samples were drawn from two sources: the first 160 participants of the ongoing ImmuneRACE study, and approximately 1,300 subjects contributed by 6 global collaborators. The material from the prospective study consisted of cDNA or gDNA derived from T cells, B-cell-depleted T cells, or PBMCs. The dataset comprised deeply sampled blood TCRbeta repertoires from subjects exposed to, actively infected with, or recovered from COVID-19. Results and caveats for the whole study, not just this receptor: Clinical and demographic metadata were provided uncurated, with the amount varying by source and participant.

Points on this clone: This receptor's antigen is unknown. No base quality information exists; no much larger clone differs at one position.

TCRbeta CDR3 regions were amplified from genomic DNA using the immunoSEQ Assay, a bias-controlled multiplex PCR. Per the authors' processing: The number of nucleated cells in each sample was estimated by amplification of reference gene primers within the assay. To quantify the absolute abundance of each unique TCRbeta CDR3 rearrangement, sequence reads were collapsed and filtered. Productive Simpson clonality was computed per sample as the square root of Simpson's diversity index over productive rearrangements. TCRdb holds this immuneACCESS table with in-frame rearrangements only. Some clones are missing; in checked studies, unresolved V genes explain under half, and the rest has no known cause. The D gene and trimming were derived from the DNA, and the V and J assignments and clone size from that table. For this sample there are approximately 460,000 clones; roughly nine tenths appear just once. Approximately 0.9% of the sample goes to the ten largest clones.

One collaborating source in Seattle enrolled patients during active infection and followed them longitudinally through the course of disease. Collaborating institutions collected whole blood in K2EDTA tubes following their own protocols. For TCRbeta analysis, collaborators shipped samples in one of three forms: frozen whole blood, isolated PBMCs, or DNA extracted from either of those sample types. The V end loses 6 bases and the J end loses 4 bases, and a stretch of 9 bases separates them. CDR1 and CDR2, looked up from the germline V gene (reference sequence), are DFQATT and SNEGSKA. The CDR3 goes from the cysteine to the phenylalanine over 11 residues. This entry keeps only the CDR3 DNA: 33 bases, framed from base 1.

This chain joins TRBV20-1 to TRBJ1-1, with the D gene too uncertain to name. This clonotype was sampled from a man between 18 and 29 years old with COVID-19, enrolled during active disease. Input material: peripheral blood. The DNA sequence reads TGCAGTGCCCGCGGTTTCACTGAAGCTTTCTTT. This yields the protein CSARGFTEAFF.